Shown below are 20 T cell receptor beta chains from a single sample sequenced in a study of blood T cell repertoires in COVID-19. Sequencing was performed with immunoSEQ multiplex PCR; in TCRdb, only in-frame clones are kept and a portion is missing. This table holds under 170,000 clones, roughly nine tenths found once. The sequenced sample was peripheral blood. Receptors originate from a woman aged 55-69 years with active or convalescent COVID-19.

This rearrangement joins TRBV10-3 to TRBJ1-1; D perhaps matches TRBD1 (5 bases). The length of the CDR3 is 13 residues. V was cut by 0 bases and J by 10 bases, with 12 bases left in between. The germline V gene has CDR1 ENHRY and CDR2 SYGVKD. The CDR3 DNA is TGTGCCATCAGTGAGTCGGAGGGGACGGCAGCTTTCTTT. It yields the protein CAISESEGTAAFF.

The chain carries TRBV6-2 or TRBV6-3 and TRBJ1-2; possible D gene TRBD1, 5 bases. V was shortened by 6 bases and J by 4 bases, with 24 bases between the two germline ends. Germline loops: CDR1 MNHEY, CDR2 SVGEGT. The CDR3 runs 17 residues. CDR3 sequence (DNA): TGTGCCAGCAGCCCATACATCAGGGCCAACGGTAGCTATGGCTACACCTTC. Translation: CASSPYIRANGSYGYTF.

The chain has TRBV10-3 and TRBJ1-4; TRBD1 matches 9 bases. Germline assignment: CDR1 ENHRY and CDR2 SYGVKD. J lost 8 bases, V lost 1 base, and 5 bases had no gene match. The CDR3 totals 15 residues. The CDR3 nucleotides are TGTGCCATCAGTGAGTTGGGACAGGGTCCCGAAAAACTGTTTTTT. It translates to CAISELGQGPEKLFF.

This chain connects TRBV19 to TRBJ1-2, with TRBD1 as a possible D gene (5 bases). CDR1 LNHDA and CDR2 SQIVND come from the germline V gene (reference sequence). The CDR3 sequence is 16 residues long. V lost 6 bases to trimming and J lost 2 bases, with 19 bases between them. The CDR3, as DNA: TGTGCCAGTAGCCCGACATGGCAACGGGGGAACTATGGCTACACCTTC. This sequence encodes CASSPTWQRGNYGYTF.

The chain links TRBV11-2 to TRBJ1-4; no clear D. Trimming removed 1 base at V and 5 bases at J, with 11 bases between. The CDR3 has 15 amino acids. Germline V gene data show CDR1 as SGHAT and CDR2 as FQNNGV. DNA for the CDR3: TGTGCCAGCAGCTTAGCCCGAACATGGAATGAAAAACTGTTTTTT. This gives the protein CASSLARTWNEKLFF.

There are a few counts of this clone. V gene TRBV2 combines with J gene TRBJ2-7, with 8 bases fitting TRBD1. Trimming removed 6 bases from V and 1 base from J; junction bases left unmatched: 5. The CDR3 loop spans 14 amino acids. Per the germline V gene, CDR1 is SNHLY and CDR2 is FYNNEI. In DNA, the CDR3 is TGTGCCAGCAGAACAGGGGGTGCTTCCTACGAGCAGTACTTC. This codes for CASRTGGASYEQYF. Full variable domain (missing parts from reference TRBV2 and TRBJ2-7): EPEVTQTPSHQVTQMGQEVILRCVPISNHLYFYWYRQILGQKVEFLVSFYNNEISEKSEIFDDQFSVERPDGSNFTLKIRSTKLEDSAMYFCASRTGGASYEQYFGPGTRLTVT.

The chain links TRBV3-1 (or the pseudogene TRBV3-2) to TRBJ2-5; 12 bases align to TRBD2. CDR1 and CDR2 (germline): LGHDT, YNNKEL (reference sequence). The ends lost 5 bases at V and 4 bases at J; junction bases unmatched: 8. This CDR3 is built from 16 residues. The CDR3 sequence is CASSALAGGPRETQYF. CDR3 bases: TGTGCCAGCAGCGCTCTAGCGGGGGGGCCGCGAGAGACCCAGTACTTC.

The chain uses TRBV6-1 and TRBJ1-5; D gene unclear. The CDR3 covers 14 residues. Germline loops: CDR1 MNHNS, CDR2 SASEGT. V lost 3 bases and J 0 bases, leaving 6 bases between the germline ends. The CDR3 is CASSEHTSNQPQHF. For the CDR3, the DNA is TGTGCCAGCAGTGAGCACACTAGCAATCAGCCCCAGCATTTT.

The chain has TRBV6-5 and TRBJ2-3; 7 bases match TRBD2. V gave up 0 bases and J gave up 1 base; unmatched junction bases: 4. There are 16 residues in the CDR3. Germline CDR1 reads MNHEY; CDR2 reads SVGAGI. The DNA for the CDR3 is TGTGCCAGCAGTTACTCTCAGCGGGGACGCACAGATACGCAGTATTTT. Its protein product is CASSYSQRGRTDTQYF.

This chain connects TRBV11-2 to TRBJ2-3; 9 nucleotides line up with TRBD1. The length of the CDR3 is 17 residues. With 3 bases clipped from V and 4 bases from J, the junction kept 11 bases outside the gene matches. From germline, CDR1 is SGHAT and CDR2 FQNNGV. Here the CDR3 DNA reads TGTGCCAGCAGCTTTCCCTCGGGGACAGGGAGGGCAGATACGCAGTATTTT. It translates to CASSFPSGTGRADTQYF.

This clone was observed a handful of times. The chain couples TRBV18 to TRBJ2-3, with 13 bases aligning to TRBD2. Germline V gene lookup returns CDR1 KGHSH and CDR2 LQKENI. Trimming cost V 0 bases and J 2 bases; bases outside gene matches: 8. This CDR3 spans 19 amino acids. CDR3 DNA: TGTGCCAGCTCACCACCGGCAATCGGGACTAGCGGGGTCACAGATACGCAGTATTTT. Translated: CASSPPAIGTSGVTDTQYF.

The J gene is TRBJ1-4, the V gene TRBV5-5, with 11 positions matching TRBD1. Germline CDR1 reads SGHKS; CDR2 reads YYEKEE (reference sequence). CDR3 length: 16 residues. The junction had 6 bases not matched to a gene; V was cut back by 6 bases and J by 2 bases. CDR3: CASTRDRGKTNEKLFF. DNA of the CDR3: TGTGCCAGCACTCGGGACAGGGGGAAGACTAATGAAAAACTGTTTTTT.

The chain combines TRBV3-1 (or the pseudogene TRBV3-2) with TRBJ2-5, with 13 bases aligning to TRBD2. The CDR3 has 15 amino acids. The germline V gene has CDR1 LGHDT and CDR2 YNNKEL (reference sequence). With 1 base clipped from V and 7 bases from J, the junction kept 3 bases outside the gene matches. The CDR3 bases are TGTGCCAGCAGCCAAGGGACTAGCGGGGGTGGGACCCAGTACTTC. Protein product: CASSQGTSGGGTQYF.

V and J are TRBV18 and TRBJ2-7; 9 nucleotides match TRBD1. Looked up from germline, CDR1 is KGHSH and CDR2 is LQKENI. The CDR3 is 15 amino acids. V was clipped by 4 bases and J by 5 bases; unmatched bases: 9. CDR3 sequence (DNA): TGTGCCAGCTCACTAACAGGGGGCTCCCTTGACGAGCAGTACTTC. Translation: CASSLTGGSLDEQYF. The full variable domain, completed using reference TRBV18 and TRBJ2-7, is NAGVMQNPRHLVRRRGQEARLRCSPMKGHSHVYWYRQLPEEGLKFMVYLQKENIIDESGMPKERFSAEFPKEGPSILRIQQVVRGDSAAYFCASSLTGGSLDEQYFGPGTRLTVT.

V usage is TRBV6-2 or TRBV6-3 and J usage is TRBJ2-1; TRBD2 agrees at 12 bases. V trimming: 5 bases; J trimming: 5 bases; junction bases outside the gene matches: 4. The CDR3 loop spans 15 amino acids. Germline CDR1 is MNHEY and CDR2 is SVGEGT. The CDR3 loop is CASSTGLAGNNEQFF. The CDR3 nucleotides read TGTGCCAGCAGTACCGGACTAGCGGGAAACAATGAGCAGTTCTTC.

This chain uses TRBV7-3 with TRBJ2-3; a possible D gene is TRBD1 (5 bases). Germline CDR1 is SGHTA and CDR2 is FQGTGA. The V and J ends lost 4 bases and 0 bases respectively, with 14 bases between them. The CDR3 spans 16 residues. The CDR3 reads CASSSRGQGSTDTQYF. The DNA of the CDR3 is TGTGCCAGCAGCTCAAGGGGCCAAGGAAGCACAGATACGCAGTATTTT.

This chain links TRBV29-1 with TRBJ1-4; the D gene is possibly TRBD1 (5 bases). CDR1 is SQVTM and CDR2 is ANQGSEA in the germline V gene. The CDR3 has 11 amino acids. With 7 bases removed from V and 6 bases from J, the gap between germline ends came to 9 bases. The CDR3 sequence is CSGIQDEKLFF. In DNA form, the CDR3 reads TGCAGCGGGATACAGGATGAAAAACTGTTTTTT.

This chain connects TRBV3-1 (or the pseudogene TRBV3-2) to TRBJ2-6; 7 nucleotides agree with TRBD1. This CDR3 is built from 18 residues. Germline CDR1 is LGHDT and CDR2 is YNNKEL (reference sequence). Trimming took 1 base from V and 0 from J; bases not matched to a gene: 6. The chain's CDR3 is CASSQAGTAHSGANVLTF. Here the CDR3 DNA reads TGTGCCAGCAGCCAAGCTGGGACAGCACACTCTGGGGCCAACGTCCTGACTTTC.

DNA of the CDR3: TGTGCCAGCAGTCGCCTGAGGGGCTACACCTTC. Translated, it gives CASSRLRGYTF. The genes are TRBV6-6 and TRBJ1-2; unclear D gene. The germline CDR1 and CDR2 sequences are MNHNY and SVGAGI (reference sequence). Between the trimmed V and J ends, which lost 5 bases and 8 bases, there was a span of 9 bases. This CDR3 spans 11 amino acids.

This rearrangement joins TRBV7-2 to TRBJ2-7; 8 nucleotides match TRBD2. This CDR3 spans 14 amino acids. J gave up 6 bases and V 7 bases, and 11 bases lay outside the gene matches. Germline CDR1 SGHTA, CDR2 FQGNSA. The CDR3 loop reads CASTGEAGVSEQYF. The CDR3, as DNA: TGTGCCAGCACCGGAGAAGCGGGGGTTTCCGAGCAGTACTTC. Looking up the rest from reference TRBV7-2 and TRBJ2-7 gives the full variable domain: GAGVSQSPSNKVTEKGKDVELRCDPISGHTALYWYRQSLGQGLEFLIYFQGNSAPDKSGLPSDRFSAERTGGSVSTLTIQRTQQEDSAVYLCASTGEAGVSEQYFGPGTRLTVT.